This T cell receptor beta chain was obtained from a study of T cells in Graves' hyperthyroidism and ophthalmopathy. Researchers barred patients who had uncontrolled infection, other autoimmune disease, pregnancy or lactation. Note on this clonotype: Antigen: not known.

General study points: Median prediction lead before ophthalmopathy onset was about 6.7 months with the model. Stable hyperthyroidism and ophthalmopathy were separated using 13 V-J signatures. Blood also carried most thyroid clonotypes expanded above 0.001.

Amplification of TCR beta CDR3 regions was performed using RNA transcripts as template. HTBI primers were employed in a first-round RT-PCR of the TCR CDR3. TCRdb used MiXCR to reprocess the multiplex PCR reads, holding one entry per CDR3 protein. Of roughly 500,000 distinct CDR3 sequences listed, approximately 48% were seen once; the top ten hold about two fifths. Germline V gene data show CDR1 as LNHDA and CDR2 as SQIVND (reference sequence). The V end lost 7 bases, the J end lost 4 bases, and 13 bases lay between the germline ends. The CDR3 is 13 amino acids. Sequenced input: peripheral blood or thyroid tissue (not recorded which). The receptor was derived from an adult woman with Graves' disease, either hyperthyroidism or ophthalmopathy (not recorded which). The chain is built from TRBV19 and TRBJ1-2; perhaps TRBD1 as D (5 bases). Here the CDR3 reads CASTPTDFYGYTF. The CDR3 region has the DNA TGTGCCAGTACCCCGACAGATTTCTATGGCTACACCTTC. Full variable domain (remainder filled in from reference TRBV19 and TRBJ1-2): DGGITQSPKYLFRKEGQNVTLSCEQNLNHDAMYWYRQDPGQGLRLIYYSQIVNDFQKGDIAEGYSVSREKKESFPLTVTSAQKNPTAFYLCASTPTDFYGYTFGSGTRLTVV.